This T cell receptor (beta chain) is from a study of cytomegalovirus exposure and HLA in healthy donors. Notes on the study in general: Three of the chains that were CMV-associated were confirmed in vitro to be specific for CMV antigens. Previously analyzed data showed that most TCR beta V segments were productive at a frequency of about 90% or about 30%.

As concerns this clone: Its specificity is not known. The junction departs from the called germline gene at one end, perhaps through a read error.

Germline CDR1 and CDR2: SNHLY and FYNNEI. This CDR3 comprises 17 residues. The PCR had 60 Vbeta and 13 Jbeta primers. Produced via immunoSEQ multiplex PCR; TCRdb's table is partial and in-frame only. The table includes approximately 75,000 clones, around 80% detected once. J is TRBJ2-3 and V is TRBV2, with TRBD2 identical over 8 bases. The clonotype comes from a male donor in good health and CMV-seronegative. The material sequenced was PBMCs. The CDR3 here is CASSVESIRTSRDTQYF. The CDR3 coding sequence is TGTGCCAGCAGTGTTGAATCCATTAGGACTAGCAGAGATACGCAGTATTTT.